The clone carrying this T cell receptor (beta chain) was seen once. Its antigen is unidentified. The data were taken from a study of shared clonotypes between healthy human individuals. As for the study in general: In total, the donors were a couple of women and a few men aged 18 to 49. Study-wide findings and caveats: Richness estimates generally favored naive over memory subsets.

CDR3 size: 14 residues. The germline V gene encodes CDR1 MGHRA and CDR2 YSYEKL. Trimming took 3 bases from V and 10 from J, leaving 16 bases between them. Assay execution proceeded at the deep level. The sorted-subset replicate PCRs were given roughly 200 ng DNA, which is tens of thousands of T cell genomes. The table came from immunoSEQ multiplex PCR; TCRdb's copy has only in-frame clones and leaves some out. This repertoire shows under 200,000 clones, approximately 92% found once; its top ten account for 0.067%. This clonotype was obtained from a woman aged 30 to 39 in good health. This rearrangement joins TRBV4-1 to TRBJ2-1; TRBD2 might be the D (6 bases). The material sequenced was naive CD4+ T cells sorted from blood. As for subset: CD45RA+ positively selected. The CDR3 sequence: CASSQVGGPLEQFF. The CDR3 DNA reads TGCGCCAGCAGCCAGGTAGGAGGGCCGCTGGAGCAGTTCTTC.